This TCR beta chain was found in a study of human T cells and chemical hapten exposure. Stated time point: patch test 2, 6 weeks after DPC sensitization. Regarding treatment: therapeutic diphenylcyclopropenone sensitization with weekly scalp DPC. Total RNA came from unfractionated whole blood. Investigators collected blood before applying each patch test. Trimming removed 0 bases at V and 4 bases at J, with 11 bases between. Germline assignment: CDR1 SGDLS and CDR2 YYNGEE. The CDR3 spans 15 residues. This clonotype has ten or more counts. TCRdb used MiXCR to reprocess the RACE reads, holding one entry per CDR3 protein. Of some 42,000 distinct CDR3 sequences in the sample, roughly 9% are singletons; the top ten hold around 15%.

This chain joins TRBV9 and TRBJ2-1; weak D call: TRBD2 (5 bases). This receptor was taken from a woman younger than 45 with alopecia areata. Some clones in this sample may be carry-over from other donors' samples. The specimen was whole blood, collected in connection with sensitization to the hapten diphenylcyclopropenone (DPC). The CDR3 DNA follows: TGTGCCAGCAGCGTAGAGTCTAGCTCATACAATGAGCAGTTCTTC. The encoded protein is CASSVESSSYNEQFF.